These 24 T cell receptor gamma chains were sequenced from one sample in a study of human gamma delta and Vdelta1 T cells. TCRdb re-called the PCR reads using CATT. The table records several thousand gamma-chain clones, around 42% of them present only once. These receptors are not linked to any known antigen. Sequenced material: Vdelta1 gamma-delta T cells from blood grown in culture (DOT cells). The receptor source for this set is a human donor in good health.

The chain recombines TRGV3 with TRGJP1. Germline CDR1 is VTNTFY and CDR2 is YDVSTARD (reference sequence). V trimming: 0 bases; J trimming: 8 bases; junction bases outside the gene matches: 9. This CDR3 region has 15 residues. The DNA of the CDR3 is TGTGCCACCTGGGACAGGCCGTGGAAGGGTTGGTTCAAGATATTT. This encodes CATWDRPWKGWFKIF.

For this clone: The sample has other DNA sequences that encode this CDR3 too. The chain has TRGV2 and TRGJ1 or TRGJ2. The V gene end was trimmed by 0 bases and the J gene end by 6 bases; junction bases not matched to a gene: 5. The length of the CDR3 is 13 residues. From germline, CDR1 is EGSNGY and CDR2 YDSYNSKV. Written as DNA, the CDR3 is TGTGCCACCTGGGACGGGCTTGGTTATAAGAAACTCTTT. Protein sequence: CATWDGLGYKKLF.

This clone was detected only a few times. The rearrangement joins TRGV2 to TRGJP1. V lost 0 bases to trimming and J lost 12 bases; unmatched junction nucleotides: 7. The CDR3 loop spans 13 amino acids. Per the germline V gene, CDR1 is EGSNGY and CDR2 is YDSYNSKV. The CDR3 region has the DNA TGTGCCACCTGGGACGGGCGGAAGGGGTTCAAGATATTT. It encodes CATWDGRKGFKIF.

This clone was picked up a small number of times. The sample contains more than one DNA sequence encoding this CDR3. The chain couples TRGV3 to TRGJ1 or TRGJ2. The CDR3 is 15 amino acids. V dropped 0 bases and J dropped 2; count of bases not matched to a gene: 7. Germline assignment: CDR1 VTNTFY and CDR2 YDVSTARD (reference sequence). CDR3 DNA: TGTGCCACCTGGGACAGGCCGAGGGATTATTATAAGAAACTCTTT. As protein: CATWDRPRDYYKKLF.

The sample holds a few counts of this clone. The chain combines TRGV9 with TRGJ1 or TRGJ2. V was clipped by 0 bases and J by 11 bases; unmatched bases: 7. Germline V gene data show CDR1 as GITISATS and CDR2 as ISYDGTV (reference sequence). The CDR3 is made up of 12 amino acids. This CDR3 is CALWEVRMEKLF. CDR3 in DNA: TGTGCCTTGTGGGAGGTGCGTATGGAGAAACTCTTT.

About this clone itself: This could be a read error, since a much larger clone is one nucleotide away. The rearrangement uses TRGV8 and TRGJP1. Trimming at V came to 4 bases and at J to 2 bases, leaving 1 base not matched to a gene. Germline V CDR1 and CDR2: VENAVY, YDSYNSRV. The CDR3 consists of 13 residues. For the CDR3, the DNA is TGTGCCACCTGGGAAACCACTGGTTGGTTCAAGATATTT. The encoded protein is CATWETTGWFKIF.

This sequence joins TRGV5P and TRGJ1 or TRGJ2. TRGV5P represents a pseudogene. The CDR3 length is 15 residues. CDR3 residues: CATWGRTEGCCKKLF. Written as DNA, the CDR3 is TGTGCCACCTGGGGCAGAACTGAAGGGTGTTGTAAGAAACTCTTT.

The chain carries TRGV4 and TRGJ1 or TRGJ2. This CDR3 spans 15 amino acids. Unmatched junction bases numbered 8, after V lost 0 bases and J lost 3 bases. The V gene's germline CDR1 is EGSTGY and CDR2 YDSYTSSV. For the CDR3, the DNA is TGTGCCACCTGGGATGGGCCGACTGGTTATTATAAGAAACTCTTT. The encoded protein is CATWDGPTGYYKKLF.

This clone counts as medium-sized (0.01 to 0.1%). The chain joins TRGV3 to TRGJ1 or TRGJ2. Per the germline V gene, CDR1 is VTNTFY and CDR2 is YDVSTARD (reference sequence). J gave up 7 bases and V 3 bases, and 3 bases lay outside the gene matches. The CDR3 length is 11 residues. The CDR3 is CATWDRYKKLF. In DNA form, the CDR3 reads TGTGCCACCTGGGACCGGTATAAGAAACTCTTT.

This chain joins TRGV8 and TRGJ1 or TRGJ2. The CDR3 extends over 11 amino acids. From germline, CDR1 is VENAVY and CDR2 YDSYNSRV. J lost 10 bases, V lost 4 bases, and 7 bases had no gene match. CDR3: CATWERRKKLF. The CDR3 bases are TGTGCCACCTGGGAACGGAGGAAGAAACTCTTT.

This chain connects TRGV5 to TRGJ1 or TRGJ2. Losses at the gene ends were 2 bases for V and 12 bases for J; bases not matched to a gene: 13. CDR1 is VINAFY, CDR2 YDVSNSKD, per germline. The CDR3 runs to 13 residues. This CDR3 is CATWDTHMEGKLF. The CDR3 DNA follows: TGTGCCACCTGGGACACCCATATGGAGGGGAAACTCTTT.

As for this clone: A much larger clone differs from this one at a single base, so this may be a read error. This same CDR3 is encoded by further DNA sequences in the sample. V usage is TRGV8 and J usage is TRGJ1 or TRGJ2. The CDR3 covers 12 residues. V dropped 3 bases and J dropped 3; count of bases not matched to a gene: 2. The germline V gene has CDR1 VENAVY and CDR2 YDSYNSRV. The CDR3 is CATWDRYYKKLF. The CDR3 DNA sequence: TGTGCCACCTGGGATCGTTATTATAAGAAACTCTTT.

Only a few counts were recorded for this clone. J is TRGJP2 and V is TRGV2. Germline assignment: CDR1 EGSNGY and CDR2 YDSYNSKV. The CDR3 runs 14 residues. V gave up 2 bases and J gave up 4 bases; unmatched junction bases: 4. Written as DNA, the CDR3 is TGTGCCACCTGGGACGATAATAGTGATTGGATCAAGACGTTT. Translated: CATWDDNSDWIKTF.

This clone was detected only a few times. The chain has TRGV8 and TRGJP2. Trimming removed 5 bases from V and 5 bases from J; junction bases left unmatched: 11. The germline V gene has CDR1 VENAVY and CDR2 YDSYNSRV. The CDR3 is made up of 15 amino acids. In nucleotides, the CDR3 is TGTGCCACCTGGGCCCCTATCGGCAGTGATTGGATCAAGACGTTT. As protein: CATWAPIGSDWIKTF.

This chain uses TRGV8 with TRGJ1 or TRGJ2. The V gene end was trimmed by 4 bases and the J gene end by 2 bases; junction bases not matched to a gene: 8. The germline V gene encodes CDR1 VENAVY and CDR2 YDSYNSRV. The CDR3 is 14 residues long. The CDR3 DNA follows: TGTGCCACCTGGGAAGCCCCCCATTATTATAAGAAACTCTTT. Its protein product is CATWEAPHYYKKLF.

The sample holds a few counts of this clone. The genes are TRGV10 and TRGJ1 or TRGJ2. TRGV10 is recorded as an ORF, its role being uncertain. CDR3 length: 17 amino acids. J gave up 2 bases and V 8 bases, and 19 bases lay outside the gene matches. In DNA, the CDR3 is TGTGCTGCGTGGGTGGGTGCGGTGAGTGTGGATTATTATAAGAAACTCTTT. It translates to CAAWVGAVSVDYYKKLF.

The chain carries TRGV2 and TRGJ1 or TRGJ2. J was trimmed by 8 bases and V by 0 bases; bases with no gene match: 7. This CDR3 spans 13 amino acids. Germline V CDR1 and CDR2: EGSNGY, YDSYNSKV. CDR3 loop: CATWDGLKDKKLF. CDR3 nucleotide sequence: TGTGCCACCTGGGACGGGCTTAAGGATAAGAAACTCTTT.

This clone was seen only a few times. V is TRGV4 and J is TRGJP1. V shed 1 base, J shed 7 bases, and the junction held 6 bases outside the gene matches. The CDR3 extends over 14 amino acids. The germline V gene has CDR1 EGSTGY and CDR2 YDSYTSSV. CDR3 DNA sequence: TGTGCCACCTGGGATGGCTCTGTTGGTTGGTTCAAGATATTT. This sequence encodes CATWDGSVGWFKIF.

The chain has TRGV9 and TRGJ1 or TRGJ2. V dropped 3 bases and J dropped 9; count of bases not matched to a gene: 8. The length of the CDR3 is 12 residues. CDR1 GITISATS and CDR2 ISYDGTV come from the germline V gene (reference sequence). CDR3 loop: CALWELPSKKLF. CDR3 coding DNA: TGTGCCTTGTGGGAGCTCCCCTCTAAGAAACTCTTT.

This chain uses TRGV8 with TRGJP2. In germline, CDR1 is VENAVY, CDR2 YDSYNSRV. J was trimmed by 0 bases and V by 6 bases; bases with no gene match: 7. The CDR3 totals 15 residues. This chain's CDR3 is CATWHLYSSDWIKTF. The CDR3 coding sequence is TGTGCCACCTGGCATTTGTATAGTAGTGATTGGATCAAGACGTTT.

V usage is TRGV9 and J usage is TRGJP1. Germline V gene data show CDR1 as GITISATS and CDR2 as ISYDGTV (reference sequence). This CDR3 spans 15 amino acids. V trimming: 0 bases; J trimming: 2 bases; junction bases outside the gene matches: 3. The CDR3 is CALWEVPTTGWFKIF. CDR3 sequence (DNA): TGTGCCTTGTGGGAGGTGCCGACCACTGGTTGGTTCAAGATATTT.

This chain joins TRGV9 and TRGJ1 or TRGJ2. Germline V gene lookup returns CDR1 GITISATS and CDR2 ISYDGTV (reference sequence). Trimming at V came to 4 bases and at J to 5 bases, leaving 2 bases not matched to a gene. CDR3 length: 11 amino acids. CDR3 in DNA: TGTGCCTTGTGGGAAAATTATAAGAAACTCTTT. Its translation is CALWENYKKLF.

The rearrangement links TRGV8 to TRGJ1 or TRGJ2. With 4 bases clipped from V and 12 bases from J, the junction kept 9 bases outside the gene matches. The CDR3 is 11 residues long. Germline values: CDR1 VENAVY, CDR2 YDSYNSRV. CDR3 sequence: CATWDRGLKLF. For the CDR3, the DNA is TGTGCCACCTGGGACCGCGGTTTGAAACTCTTT.

The chain couples TRGV2 to TRGJ1 or TRGJ2. Germline loops: CDR1 EGSNGY, CDR2 YDSYNSKV. This CDR3 spans 15 amino acids. V lost 2 bases to trimming and J lost 1 base; unmatched junction nucleotides: 8. The CDR3 sequence: CATWDERDNYYKKLF. As DNA, the CDR3 is TGTGCCACCTGGGACGAGCGCGATAATTATTATAAGAAACTCTTT.